This is a list of T cell receptor beta chains from one sample in a study of Ad26.COV2.S vaccination and SARS-CoV-2 variants. Sequencing used immunoSEQ multiplex PCR; TCRdb keeps in-frame clones, though not all of them. Seen here are under 500,000 clones, approximately 90% observed once, and the top ten hold 1.5% to 2%. The specimen was peripheral blood, collected in a trial of Ad26.COV2.S vaccine versus placebo. These receptors were collected from a person aged 18-65 years who received the Ad26.COV2.S COVID-19 vaccine or a placebo. The CDR3 runs from the conserved cysteine through the conserved F or W. A D gene is named only where the DNA matches it firmly. A row's size may be missing; if present it is once, few, many or a size class.

J | D | V | size | DNA | CDR3
TRBJ1-1 | . | TRBV12-3/TRBV12-4 | . | TGTGCCAGCAGTTTTAGGGGAGCCCCTGAAGCTTTCTTT | CASSFRGAPEAFF
TRBJ2-2 | . | TRBV6-2/TRBV6-3 | . | TGTGCCAGCAGTCGTCGGTTGGAGCTGTTTTTT | CASSRRLELFF
TRBJ2-2 | . | TRBV14 | . | TGTGCCAGCAGCCAAACCAGGCTGAACACCGGGGAGCTGTTTTTT | CASSQTRLNTGELFF
TRBJ1-2 | TRBD1 | TRBV20-1 | . | TGCAGTGCTAGTGAGGACAGGGGAAATGGCTACACCTTC | CSASEDRGNGYTF
TRBJ2-5 | . | TRBV9 | . | TGTGCCAGCAGCACAGTAGGGACAAGTCAAGAGACCCAGTACTTC | CASSTVGTSQETQYF
TRBJ1-2 | . | TRBV4-3 | . | TGCGCCAGCAGCCAAGATCAGGGCAGGGACTATGGCTACACCTTC | CASSQDQGRDYGYTF
TRBJ1-1 | . | TRBV10-2 | . | TGCGCCAGCAAATCGGGTGAAGTACCTGAAGCTTTCTTT | CASKSGEVPEAFF
TRBJ2-1 | TRBD2 | TRBV27 | . | TGTGCCAGCAGACGTAGCGGGGGGTATAGCTCCTACAATGAGCAGTTCTTC | CASRRSGGYSSYNEQFF
TRBJ1-2 | . | TRBV11-2 | . | TGTGCCAGCAGCTTAGACGTGGGAACATACTATGGCTACACCTTC | CASSLDVGTYYGYTF
TRBJ2-1 | TRBD2 | TRBV10-2 | . | TGCGCCAGCAGTGATCGCGGGGGGGCCGGGGAGCAGTTCTTC | CASSDRGGAGEQFF
TRBJ2-7 | . | TRBV10-3 | . | TGTGCCATCAGTGAGACCTGGACAGTTTTCTACGAGCAGTACTTC | CAISETWTVFYEQYF
TRBJ1-2 | . | TRBV7-2 | . | TGTGCCAGCAGCTCCTGGGGGGCCTATGGCTACACCTTC | CASSSWGAYGYTF
TRBJ2-7 | TRBD1 | TRBV27 | . | TGTGCCAGCAGTCCACAGGGGGTAATCAGTGGGTACGAGCAGTACTTC | CASSPQGVISGYEQYF
TRBJ2-7 | . | TRBV29-1 | . | TGCAGCGTTGGGGTCAGCTACGAGCAGTACTTC | CSVGVSYEQYF
TRBJ1-2 | . | TRBV29-1 | . | TGCAGCGTCACACAGGAAGACTATGGCTACACCTTC | CSVTQEDYGYTF
TRBJ2-7 | . | TRBV9 | . | TGTGCCAGCAGCGTAGATTTGGGATCCTACGAGCAGTACTTC | CASSVDLGSYEQYF
TRBJ1-2 | TRBD1 | TRBV6-5 | . | TGTGCCAGCAGTTATGACAGGGTACGATCTGGCTACACCTTC | CASSYDRVRSGYTF
TRBJ2-7 | . | TRBV5-1 | once | TGCGCCAGCAGCTTGGCCGAACTAGCCCACGAGCAGTACTTC | CASSLAELAHEQYF
TRBJ1-2 | . | TRBV6-2/TRBV6-3 | . | TGTGCCAGCAGTTCCGGGGCCCGCGGCGGCTACACCTTC | CASSSGARGGYTF
TRBJ2-2 | TRBD2 | TRBV5-4 | . | TGTGCCAGCAGCTCCAAGGGACTAGCGGAAATCACCGGGGAGCTGTTTTTT | CASSSKGLAEITGELFF
TRBJ2-7 | . | TRBV7-2 | once | TGTGCCAGCAGCTTAACGGGTACCCCTCGCGAGCAGTACTTC | CASSLTGTPREQYF
TRBJ2-7 | TRBD1 | TRBV9 | . | TGTGCCAGCAGCCCCCGGACAGGAGGTTTACACGAGCAGTACTTC | CASSPRTGGLHEQYF
TRBJ2-7 | TRBD2 | TRBV7-2 | once | TGTGCCAGCAGCTTATTTCCTAGCGGGGGCCCCTACGAGCAGTACTTC | CASSLFPSGGPYEQYF
TRBJ2-1 | TRBD1 | TRBV6-1 | . | TGTGCCAGCAGTGAAAAGGGGGCGTCCTACAATGAGCAGTTCTTC | CASSEKGASYNEQFF
TRBJ2-7 | . | TRBV6-2/TRBV6-3 | . | TGTGCCAGCAGTTACTTGGATACCTACGAGCAGTACTTC | CASSYLDTYEQYF
TRBJ1-1 | . | TRBV7-9 | . | TGTGCCAGCAGCATGAACACTGAAGCTTTCTTT | CASSMNTEAFF
TRBJ1-5 | TRBD1 | TRBV7-9 | . | TGTGCCAGCAGCTTAACAGGGGGCATTCAGCCCCAGCATTTT | CASSLTGGIQPQHF
TRBJ1-6 | . | TRBV9 | . | TGTGCCAGCAGCGTAGAGTTTAGGGAAGGGTCACCCCTCCACTTT | CASSVEFREGSPLHF
TRBJ1-2 | TRBD1 | TRBV10-3 | . | TGTGCCATCAGTGAGCGGGACAGGGGAAACTATGGCTACACCTTC | CAISERDRGNYGYTF
TRBJ1-5 | . | TRBV7-6 | . | TGTGCCAGCAGCTTAGCGCCCACGGATAATCAGCCCCAGCATTTT | CASSLAPTDNQPQHF
TRBJ2-3 | . | TRBV7-2 | few | TGTGCCAGCAGCTCTACACAGTTATTCACAGATACGCAGTATTTT | CASSSTQLFTDTQYF
TRBJ1-5 | . | TRBV4-1 | . | TGCGCCAGCAGCCAAGATGCCTGGCAGTACTTAGTTCTAGATCAGCCCCAGCATTTT | CASSQDAWQYLVLDQPQHF
TRBJ1-4 | . | TRBV5-4 | once | TGTGCCAGCAGCTTGCATGAGGGAGAAAAACTGTTTTTT | CASSLHEGEKLFF
TRBJ1-1 | . | TRBV28 | . | TGTGCCAGCAGCCATGGGTCCGGCAACACTGAAGCTTTCTTT | CASSHGSGNTEAFF
TRBJ1-1 | TRBD1 | TRBV18 | . | TGTGCCAGCTCACCCCCGGGACAGGGTCCCACTGAAGCTTTCTTT | CASSPPGQGPTEAFF
TRBJ2-5 | . | TRBV27 | . | TGTGCCAGCACCTCTAAGGCGGGGCGGAACCAAGAGACCCAGTACTTC | CASTSKAGRNQETQYF
TRBJ2-3 | TRBD1 | TRBV7-2 | . | TGTGCCAGCATGCTAGACAGGGGGCGTTTAGATACGCAGTATTTT | CASMLDRGRLDTQYF
TRBJ2-5 | TRBD2 | TRBV10-2 | . | TGCGCCAGCGTCCCGGGGGGGCCGCGGGAGACCCAGTACTTC | CASVPGGPRETQYF
TRBJ2-3 | TRBD2 | TRBV24-1 | . | TGTGCCACCAGTGACACACTAGCGGCAGATACGCAGTATTTT | CATSDTLAADTQYF
TRBJ1-6 | . | TRBV5-4 | few | TGTGCCAGCAGCACGGGACTCCGGGAGTCCTATAATTCACCCCTCCACTTT | CASSTGLRESYNSPLHF
TRBJ2-1 | . | TRBV11-2 | once | TGTGCCAGCAGCATCTCGACTGACAATGAGCAGTTCTTC | CASSISTDNEQFF
TRBJ2-1 | . | TRBV3-1/TRBV3-2 | . | TGTGCCAGCAGCCTTAGGACCCTCTACAATGAGCAGTTCTTC | CASSLRTLYNEQFF
TRBJ2-7 | . | TRBV14 | many | TGTGCCAGCAGCCCGAAAGGCAGGGGCCGACTCTACGAGCAGTACTTC | CASSPKGRGRLYEQYF
TRBJ1-3 | . | TRBV6-5 | . | TGTGCCAGCACCCGGGGGGTCCTCTCTGGAAACACCATATATTTT | CASTRGVLSGNTIYF
TRBJ2-7 | TRBD1 | TRBV27 | . | TGTGCCAGCAGTTGGACAGGGGAGAATTACGAGCAGTACTTC | CASSWTGENYEQYF
TRBJ2-5 | . | TRBV3-1/TRBV3-2 | . | TGTGCCAGCAGCCAGCCCCAAGAGACCCAGTACTTC | CASSQPQETQYF
TRBJ1-2 | TRBD1 | TRBV19 | . | TGTGCCAGTAGTATTAGGACAGGGGGCGCGCCGTACCACACCTTC | CASSIRTGGAPYHTF
TRBJ1-1 | . | TRBV11-2 | . | TGTGCCAGCAGCTTTTTTAACAGCGAAGCTTTCTTT | CASSFFNSEAFF
TRBJ1-4 | . | TRBV6-2/TRBV6-3 | . | TGTGCCAGCAGTTACTTACAGATTCCGGTCGCTGAAAAACTGTTTTTT | CASSYLQIPVAEKLFF
TRBJ1-1 | . | TRBV9 | . | TGTGCCAGCAGCTCCAATATAGGGAACACTGAAGCTTTCTTT | CASSSNIGNTEAFF